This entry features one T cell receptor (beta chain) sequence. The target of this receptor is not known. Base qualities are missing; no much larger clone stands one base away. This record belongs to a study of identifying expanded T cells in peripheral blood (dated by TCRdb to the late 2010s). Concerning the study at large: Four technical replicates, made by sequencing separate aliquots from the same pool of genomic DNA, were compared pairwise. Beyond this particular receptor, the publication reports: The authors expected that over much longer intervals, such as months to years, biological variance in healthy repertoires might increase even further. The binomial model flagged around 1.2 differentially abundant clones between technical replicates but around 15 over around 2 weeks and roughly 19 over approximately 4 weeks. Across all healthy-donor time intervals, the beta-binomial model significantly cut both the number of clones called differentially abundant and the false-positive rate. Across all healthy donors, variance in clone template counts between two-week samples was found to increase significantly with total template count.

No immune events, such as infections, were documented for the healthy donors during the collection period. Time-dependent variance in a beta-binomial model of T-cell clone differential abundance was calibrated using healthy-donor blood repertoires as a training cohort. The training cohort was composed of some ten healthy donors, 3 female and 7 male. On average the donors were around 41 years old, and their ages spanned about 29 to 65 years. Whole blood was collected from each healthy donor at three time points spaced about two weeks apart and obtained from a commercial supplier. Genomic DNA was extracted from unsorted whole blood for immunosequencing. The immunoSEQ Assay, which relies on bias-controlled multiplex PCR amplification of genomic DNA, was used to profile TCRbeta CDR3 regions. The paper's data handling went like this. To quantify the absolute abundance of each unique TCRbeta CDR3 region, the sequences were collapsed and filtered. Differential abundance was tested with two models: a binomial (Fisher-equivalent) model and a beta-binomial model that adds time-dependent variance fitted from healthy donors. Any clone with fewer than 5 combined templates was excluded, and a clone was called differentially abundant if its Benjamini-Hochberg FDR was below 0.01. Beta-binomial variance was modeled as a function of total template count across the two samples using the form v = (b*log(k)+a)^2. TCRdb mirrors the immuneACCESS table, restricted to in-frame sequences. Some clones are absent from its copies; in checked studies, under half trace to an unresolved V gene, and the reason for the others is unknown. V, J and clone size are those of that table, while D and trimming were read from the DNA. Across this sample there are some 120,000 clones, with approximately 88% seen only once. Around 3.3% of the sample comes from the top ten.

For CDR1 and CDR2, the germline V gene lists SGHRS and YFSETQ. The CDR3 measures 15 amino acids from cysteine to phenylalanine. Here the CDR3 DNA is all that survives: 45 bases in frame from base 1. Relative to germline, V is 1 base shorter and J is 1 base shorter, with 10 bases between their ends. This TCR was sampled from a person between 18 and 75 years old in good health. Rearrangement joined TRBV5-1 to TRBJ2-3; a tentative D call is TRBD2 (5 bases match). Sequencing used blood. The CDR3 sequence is CASSLSRRGTDTQYF. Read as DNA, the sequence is TGCGCCAGCAGCTTGTCCCGGCGGGGCACAGATACGCAGTATTTT.